What follows are 30 T cell receptor beta chains derived from one specimen sequenced in a study of T cell responses to AZD1222 COVID-19 vaccine. Repertoires were generated with immunoSEQ multiplex PCR, while TCRdb's copy carries only in-frame clones and drops some. The data contain roughly 200,000 clones, approximately 91% of them singletons. The sequencing here drew on peripheral blood, taken 28 days after the second AZD1222 dose. The receptors shown here come from an adult who received the AZD1222 COVID-19 vaccine.

This chain links TRBV24-1 with TRBJ2-1; possible D gene TRBD1, 6 bases. V dropped 4 bases and J dropped 9 bases, with 21 bases sitting between them. The CDR3 consists of 16 residues. Germline V gene sequence: CDR1 KGHDR, CDR2 SFDVKD. CDR3 loop: CATSEIGTKDSTEQFF. CDR3 sequence (DNA): TGTGCCACCAGTGAAATTGGGACCAAGGACAGTACTGAGCAGTTCTTC.

The chain joins TRBV5-1 to TRBJ1-2, with D possibly being TRBD1 (5 bases). The length of the CDR3 is 14 residues. Trimming removed 0 bases from V and 7 bases from J, with 13 bases in between. CDR1 is SGHRS and CDR2 is YFSETQ in the germline V gene. The CDR3 region is CASSLVLGHGGYTF. For the CDR3, the DNA is TGCGCCAGCAGCTTGGTTCTGGGGCACGGTGGCTACACCTTC.

This rearrangement joins TRBV5-1 to TRBJ2-1; the D gene could be TRBD1 or TRBD2 (5 bases each). The CDR3 sequence is 15 residues long. Germline V CDR1 and CDR2: SGHRS, YFSETQ. V shed 4 bases and J shed 8 bases, with 19 bases lying between them. The CDR3 spells CASSTRDEGWHEQFF. In DNA form, the CDR3 reads TGCGCCAGCAGCACACGGGACGAGGGTTGGCATGAGCAGTTCTTC.

The chain combines TRBV28 with TRBJ2-7; 8 bases are a match to TRBD2. Germline CDR1 MDHEN, CDR2 SYDVKM. This CDR3 has 13 amino acids. The ends lost 6 bases at V and 6 bases at J; junction bases unmatched: 7. The CDR3 DNA is TGTGCCAGCAGGCCGGGACTAGTGGGCGAGCAGTACTTC. Translating gives CASRPGLVGEQYF.

The chain joins TRBV14 to TRBJ2-1; TRBD2 agrees at 7 bases. CDR3 length equals 16 residues. V was pared by 1 base and J by 2 bases, with 5 bases of the junction left unmatched. Germline values: CDR1 SGHDN, CDR2 FVKESK. The CDR3 bases are TGTGCCAGCAGCCAAGGAATGGGAGGGGCCTACAATGAGCAGTTCTTC. Its translation is CASSQGMGGAYNEQFF.

This chain joins TRBV28 and TRBJ1-3; 7 bases are a match to TRBD1. The V and J ends lost 4 bases and 4 bases, in that order; junction bases with no gene match: 4. Per germline, CDR1 MDHEN and CDR2 SYDVKM. The CDR3 sequence is 14 residues long. CDR3 sequence (DNA): TGTGCCAGCAGTTCTCGACAGGGCGGAAACACCATATATTTT. Amino acid sequence: CASSSRQGGNTIYF.

The V and J genes are TRBV7-8 and TRBJ2-3; 7 bases agree with TRBD2. CDR3 length: 17 amino acids. Germline assignment: CDR1 SGHVS and CDR2 FQNEAQ. J was trimmed by 3 bases and V by 2 bases; bases with no gene match: 11. The CDR3 loop is CASSLLALAYVTDTQYF. The CDR3, as DNA: TGTGCCAGCAGCTTACTCGCACTAGCGTACGTGACAGATACGCAGTATTTT.

V usage is TRBV28 and J usage is TRBJ1-2; D is perhaps TRBD1 (6 bases). The CDR3 has 14 residues. Germline values: CDR1 MDHEN, CDR2 SYDVKM. Trimming left V 3 bases short and J 8 bases short, with 16 bases between. The CDR3 protein is CASSFQLGDKGYTF. The CDR3 nucleotides are TGTGCCAGCAGTTTCCAATTAGGGGACAAAGGCTACACCTTC.

The rearrangement uses TRBV6-5 and TRBJ2-1; no clear D. In germline, CDR1 is MNHEY, CDR2 SVGAGI. V lost 7 bases, J lost 10 bases, and 11 bases lay in between. This CDR3 is 11 amino acids long. The CDR3 is CASTGAVEQFF. CDR3 bases: TGTGCCAGCACCGGTGCTGTAGAGCAGTTCTTC.

The genes are TRBV28 and TRBJ2-7; 9 bases map to TRBD1. The germline V gene encodes CDR1 MDHEN and CDR2 SYDVKM. There are 15 residues in the CDR3. V lost 5 bases to trimming and J lost 1 base; unmatched junction nucleotides: 6. CDR3 region: CASSQSGTGSYEQYF. In DNA form, the CDR3 reads TGTGCCAGCAGTCAAAGTGGGACAGGGTCCTACGAGCAGTACTTC.

This chain joins TRBV28 and TRBJ2-7; 10 positions match TRBD2. CDR1 and CDR2 from the germline V gene are MDHEN and SYDVKM. The ends lost 2 bases at V and 4 bases at J; junction bases unmatched: 5. The CDR3 contains 15 residues. CDR3 sequence (DNA): TGTGCCAGCAGTTTACCCGGGACTAGCGCTTACGAGCAGTACTTC. It encodes CASSLPGTSAYEQYF.

The chain couples TRBV21-1 to TRBJ1-5; no DNA check was done on the table's D call, TRBD1. TRBV21-1 is described as a pseudogene. The CDR3 consists of 19 residues. The CDR3 sequence is CASSLTGTGGYSSNQPQHF. The CDR3 DNA reads as TGTGCCAGCAGCCTTACCGGGACAGGGGGCTATTCTAGCAATCAGCCCCAGCATTTT.

The rearrangement links TRBV19 to TRBJ1-5; maybe TRBD1 (5 bases). Germline V gene lookup returns CDR1 LNHDA and CDR2 SQIVND (reference sequence). The length of the CDR3 is 13 residues. V gave up 4 bases and J gave up 4 bases, with 8 bases separating them. The CDR3 DNA is TGTGCCAGTAGTACGGGACGGAATCAGCCCCAGCATTTT. Translating it yields CASSTGRNQPQHF.

This chain joins TRBV29-1 and TRBJ1-2; 7 bases are shared with TRBD1. Germline CDR1 and CDR2: SQVTM and ANQGSEA. V shed 3 bases, J shed 2 bases, and the junction held 3 bases outside the gene matches. The CDR3 has 13 residues. The CDR3 region is CSVEDRQNYGYTF. The DNA of the CDR3 is TGCAGCGTTGAGGACAGGCAAAACTATGGCTACACCTTC.

This rearrangement joins TRBV2 to TRBJ2-5; no firm D call. Trimming took off 1 base at V and 2 bases at J, with 11 bases between the two ends. The CDR3 is 15 residues long. Germline CDR1 reads SNHLY; CDR2 reads FYNNEI. This CDR3 reads CASSEVGSPQETQYF. DNA for the CDR3: TGTGCCAGCAGTGAAGTAGGCTCCCCGCAAGAGACCCAGTACTTC.

The J gene is TRBJ2-1, the V gene TRBV6-5; 8 bases fit TRBD2. With 7 bases clipped from V and 10 bases from J, the junction kept 3 bases outside the gene matches. Germline assignment: CDR1 MNHEY and CDR2 SVGAGI. The CDR3 has 11 residues. The CDR3 reads CASTGTREQFF. CDR3 bases: TGTGCCAGCACTGGGACTAGAGAGCAGTTCTTC.

This rearrangement joins TRBV28 to TRBJ1-1; 9 bases fit TRBD1. After removal of 3 bases from V and 5 bases from J, the junction contained 10 bases not matched to a gene. CDR3 length equals 16 residues. In germline, CDR1 is MDHEN, CDR2 SYDVKM. The CDR3 bases are TGTGCCAGCAGTTTCAACAGGGGGCTTTTTGGGACTGAAGCTTTCTTT. This encodes CASSFNRGLFGTEAFF.

This rearrangement joins TRBV5-1 to TRBJ1-2; the match to TRBD1 covers 9 bases. The ends lost 2 bases at V and 6 bases at J; junction bases unmatched: 5. CDR1 is SGHRS and CDR2 is YFSETQ in the germline V gene. The CDR3 totals 14 residues. CDR3 region: CASSFLTGGNGYTF. The CDR3 DNA sequence: TGCGCCAGCAGCTTTTTAACAGGGGGCAATGGCTACACCTTC.

The chain links TRBV6-5 to TRBJ1-1; D is uncertain. In germline, CDR1 is MNHEY, CDR2 SVGAGI. The CDR3 loop spans 14 amino acids. Trimming left V 2 bases short and J 1 base short, with 8 bases between. Written as DNA, the CDR3 is TGTGCCAGCAGTTACGAGCCAAGGAACACTGAAGCTTTCTTT. Translated, it gives CASSYEPRNTEAFF.

The chain carries TRBV6-5 and TRBJ1-5; 7 nucleotides agree with TRBD1. Trimming at V came to 6 bases and at J to 7 bases, leaving 6 bases not matched to a gene. Per germline, CDR1 MNHEY and CDR2 SVGAGI. The CDR3 is made up of 13 amino acids. The CDR3 here is CASRSGTVQPQHF. As DNA, the CDR3 is TGTGCCAGCAGGAGCGGGACAGTACAGCCCCAGCATTTT.

V gene TRBV5-1 combines with J gene TRBJ2-2; D is unclear. V lost 4 bases to trimming and J lost 0 bases, with 7 bases between them. The germline gives CDR1 SGHRS, CDR2 YFSETQ. The CDR3 length is 14 residues. The CDR3 region has the DNA TGCGCCAGCAGCAAGGATACGAACACCGGGGAGCTGTTTTTT. It is translated as CASSKDTNTGELFF.

The gene calls are TRBV7-2 and TRBJ2-7, with TRBD1 matching over 10 bases. Germline V gene lookup returns CDR1 SGHTA and CDR2 FQGNSA. V trimming: 4 bases; J trimming: 4 bases; junction bases outside the gene matches: 7. This CDR3 comprises 15 residues. CDR3 in amino acids: CASSSIGTGAYEQYF. For the CDR3, the DNA is TGTGCCAGCAGCTCCATCGGGACAGGGGCTTACGAGCAGTACTTC.

The V gene is TRBV7-6, the J gene TRBJ2-1; 9 nucleotides line up with TRBD1. Germline CDR1 SGHVS, CDR2 FNYEAQ. V was pared by 1 base and J by 4 bases, with 2 bases of the junction left unmatched. CDR3 size: 15 residues. The DNA of the CDR3 is TGTGCCAGCAGCTTAGGACAGGGGGAATACAATGAGCAGTTCTTC. This translates into CASSLGQGEYNEQFF.

The rearrangement links TRBV10-3 to TRBJ2-5, with TRBD1 identical over 7 bases. Germline CDR1 and CDR2: ENHRY and SYGVKD. CDR3 length: 13 residues. The V segment lost 0 bases and the J segment 5 bases; nucleotides outside the gene matches: 0. The CDR3 DNA reads as TGTGCCATCAGTGAGTCAGGGGGCGAGACCCAGTACTTC. Its protein product is CAISESGGETQYF.

The CDR3 sequence is CASHGGTVPYEQYF. CDR3 coding DNA: TGTGCCAGCCACGGGGGGACAGTTCCCTACGAGCAGTACTTC. The chain combines TRBV7-9 with TRBJ2-7; perhaps D is TRBD1 or TRBD2 (7 bases each). Trimming took 8 bases from V and 2 from J, leaving 16 bases between them. This CDR3 comprises 14 residues. Germline CDR1 reads SEHNR; CDR2 reads FQNEAQ (reference sequence). Full variable domain (rest looked up from reference TRBV7-9 and TRBJ2-7): DTGVSQNPRHKITKRGQNVTFRCDPISEHNRLYWYRQTLGQGPEFLTYFQNEAQLEKSRLLSDRFSAERPKGSFSTLEIQRTEQGDSAMYLCASHGGTVPYEQYFGPGTRLTVT.

The chain is built from TRBV28 and TRBJ1-1; D gene uncertain. The germline V gene encodes CDR1 MDHEN and CDR2 SYDVKM. This CDR3 has 13 residues. V shed 4 bases and J shed 1 base, with 7 bases lying between them. The CDR3 DNA follows: TGTGCCAGCAGTTGGACGGGGAACACTGAAGCTTTCTTT. Protein product: CASSWTGNTEAFF. The whole variable domain, remainder taken from reference TRBV28 and TRBJ1-1, is DVKVTQSSRYLVKRTGEKVFLECVQDMDHENMFWYRQDPGLGLRLIYFSYDVKMKEKGDIPEGYSVSREKKERFSLILESASTNQTSMYLCASSWTGNTEAFFGQGTRLTVV.

The chain links TRBV2 to TRBJ2-2, with D maybe TRBD2 (6 bases). The CDR3 has 14 residues. Per the germline V gene, CDR1 is SNHLY and CDR2 is FYNNEI. Trimming left V 8 bases short and J 4 bases short, with 14 bases between. CDR3 region: CASVRDASTGELFF. CDR3 DNA sequence: TGTGCCAGCGTGCGGGACGCGAGCACCGGGGAGCTGTTTTTT.

This chain links TRBV3-1 (or the pseudogene TRBV3-2) with TRBJ2-5; no definite D call. The CDR3 has 14 amino acids. Germline lookup yields CDR1 LGHDT and CDR2 YNNKEL (reference sequence). Trimming removed 4 bases from V and 2 bases from J, with 11 bases in between. CDR3 residues: CASSLRIVQETQYF. The CDR3 DNA reads TGTGCCAGCAGCCTTAGGATCGTACAAGAGACCCAGTACTTC.

V usage is TRBV9 and J usage is TRBJ2-1, with 8 bases fitting TRBD2. CDR3 length: 16 residues. V shed 5 bases, J shed 3 bases, and the junction held 10 bases outside the gene matches. Germline CDR1 is SGDLS and CDR2 is YYNGEE. This chain's CDR3 is CASSPDSGADYNEQFF. CDR3 nucleotide sequence: TGTGCCAGCAGTCCTGATAGCGGGGCGGACTACAATGAGCAGTTCTTC. The full variable domain, completed using reference TRBV9 and TRBJ2-1, is DSGVTQTPKHLITATGQRVTLRCSPRSGDLSVYWYQQSLDQGLQFLIQYYNGEERAKGNILERFSAQQFPDLHSELNLSSLELGDSALYFCASSPDSGADYNEQFFGPGTRLTVL.

This clone was observed a single time. The rearrangement uses TRBV5-6 and TRBJ1-6; D is unclear. Germline CDR1 and CDR2: SGHDT and YYEEEE. The CDR3 contains 15 residues. The V and J ends lost 3 bases and 4 bases respectively, with 11 bases between them. The CDR3 protein is CASSSLRRYNSPLHF. The CDR3 region has the DNA TGTGCCAGCAGCTCGTTACGACGGTATAATTCACCCCTCCACTTT.